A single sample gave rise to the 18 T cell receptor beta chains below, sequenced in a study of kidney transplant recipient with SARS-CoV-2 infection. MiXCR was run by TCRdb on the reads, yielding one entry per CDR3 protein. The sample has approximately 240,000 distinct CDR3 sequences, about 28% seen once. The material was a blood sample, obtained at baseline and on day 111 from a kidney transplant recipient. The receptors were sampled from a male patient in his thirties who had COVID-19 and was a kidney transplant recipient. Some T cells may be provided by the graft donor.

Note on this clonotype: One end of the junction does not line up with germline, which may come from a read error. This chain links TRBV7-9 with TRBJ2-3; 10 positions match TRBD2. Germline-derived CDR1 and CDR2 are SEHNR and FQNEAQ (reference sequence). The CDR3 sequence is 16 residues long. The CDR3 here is CASRGSAGGPWDEQSF. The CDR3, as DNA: TGTGCCAGCAGGGGGTCAGCGGGGGGGCCTTGGGATGAGCAGTCCTTC.

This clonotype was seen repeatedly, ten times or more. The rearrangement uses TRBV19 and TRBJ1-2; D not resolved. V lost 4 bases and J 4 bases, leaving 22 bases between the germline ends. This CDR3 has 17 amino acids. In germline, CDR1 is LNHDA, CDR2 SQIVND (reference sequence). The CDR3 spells CASSTVPTNRKTYGYTF. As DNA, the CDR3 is TGTGCCAGTAGTACTGTGCCGACAAATCGAAAGACCTATGGCTACACCTTC. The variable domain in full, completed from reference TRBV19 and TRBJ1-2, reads DGGITQSPKYLFRKEGQNVTLSCEQNLNHDAMYWYRQDPGQGLRLIYYSQIVNDFQKGDIAEGYSVSREKKESFPLTVTSAQKNPTAFYLCASSTVPTNRKTYGYTFGSGTRLTVV.

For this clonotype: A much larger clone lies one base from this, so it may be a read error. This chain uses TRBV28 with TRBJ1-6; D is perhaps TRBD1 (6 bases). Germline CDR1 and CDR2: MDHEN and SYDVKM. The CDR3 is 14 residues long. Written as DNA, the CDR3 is TGTGCCGGCAGGACGGACAGAAGGGGTTCACCCCTCCACTTT. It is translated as CAGRTDRRGSPLHF.

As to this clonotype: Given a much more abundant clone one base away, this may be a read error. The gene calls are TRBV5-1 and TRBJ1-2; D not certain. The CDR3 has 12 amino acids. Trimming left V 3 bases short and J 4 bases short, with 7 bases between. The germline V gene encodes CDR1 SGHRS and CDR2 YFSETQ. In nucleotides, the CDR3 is TGCGCCAGCAGCTCGGAGGGCTATGGCTACACCTTC. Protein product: CASSSEGYGYTF.

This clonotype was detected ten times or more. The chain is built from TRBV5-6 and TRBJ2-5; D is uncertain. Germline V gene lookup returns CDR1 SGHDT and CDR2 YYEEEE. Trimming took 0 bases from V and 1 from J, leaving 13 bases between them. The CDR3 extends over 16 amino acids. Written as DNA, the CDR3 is TGTGCCAGCAGCTTGGGTCCAGAGAACCTCCAAGAGACCCAGTACTTC. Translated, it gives CASSLGPENLQETQYF.

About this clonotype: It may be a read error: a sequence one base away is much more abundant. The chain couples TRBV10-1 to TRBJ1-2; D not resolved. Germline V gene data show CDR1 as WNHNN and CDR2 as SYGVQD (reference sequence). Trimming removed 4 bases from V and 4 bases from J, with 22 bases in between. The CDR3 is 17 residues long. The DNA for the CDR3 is TGCGCCAGCAGTGTGTTGGAAAGATCGCGAAAGTCCTATGGCTACACCTTC. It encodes CASSVLERSRKSYGYTF.

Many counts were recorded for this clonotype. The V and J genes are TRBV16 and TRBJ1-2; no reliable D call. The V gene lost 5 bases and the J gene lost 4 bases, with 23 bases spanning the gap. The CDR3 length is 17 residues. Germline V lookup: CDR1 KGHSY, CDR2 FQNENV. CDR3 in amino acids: CASSNSQVVRKTYGYTF. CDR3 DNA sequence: TGTGCCAGCAGCAATTCGCAGGTCGTTAGAAAGACCTATGGCTACACCTTC. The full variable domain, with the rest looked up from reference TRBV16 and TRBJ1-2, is GEEVAQTPKHLVRGEGQKAKLYCAPIKGHSYVFWYQQVLKNEFKFLISFQNENVFDETGMPKERFSAKCLPNSPCSLEIQATKLEDSAVYFCASSNSQVVRKTYGYTFGSGTRLTVV.

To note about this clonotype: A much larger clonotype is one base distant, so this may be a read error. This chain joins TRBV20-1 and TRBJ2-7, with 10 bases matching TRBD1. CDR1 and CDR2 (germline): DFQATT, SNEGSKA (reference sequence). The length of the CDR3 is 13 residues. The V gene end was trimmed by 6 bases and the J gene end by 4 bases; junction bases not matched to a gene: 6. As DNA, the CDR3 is TGCAGTGCAGCGGGACAGGGGATGTACGAGCAGTACTTC. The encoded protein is CSAAGQGMYEQYF.

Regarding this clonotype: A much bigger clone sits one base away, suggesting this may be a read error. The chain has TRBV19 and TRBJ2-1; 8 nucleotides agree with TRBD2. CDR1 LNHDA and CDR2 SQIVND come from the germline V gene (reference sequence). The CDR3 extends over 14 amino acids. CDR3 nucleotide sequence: TGTGCCAGTCGAACGGCGGGGGGTTACAATGTGCAGTTCTTC. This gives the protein CASRTAGGYNVQFF.

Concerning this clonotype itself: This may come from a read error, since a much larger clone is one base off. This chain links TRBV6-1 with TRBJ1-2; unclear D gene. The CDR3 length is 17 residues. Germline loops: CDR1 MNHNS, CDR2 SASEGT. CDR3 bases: TGTACCAGCAGTATAGCATCGCCTTACGGAAAGACCTATGGCTACACCTTC. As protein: CTSSIASPYGKTYGYTF.

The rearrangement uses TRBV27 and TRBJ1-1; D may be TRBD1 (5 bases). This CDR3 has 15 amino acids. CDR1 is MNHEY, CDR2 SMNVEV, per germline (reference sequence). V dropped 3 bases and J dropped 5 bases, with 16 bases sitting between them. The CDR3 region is CASSFVVAGRTEAFF. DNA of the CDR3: TGTGCCAGCAGTTTCGTAGTGGCAGGGAGAACTGAAGCTTTCTTT.

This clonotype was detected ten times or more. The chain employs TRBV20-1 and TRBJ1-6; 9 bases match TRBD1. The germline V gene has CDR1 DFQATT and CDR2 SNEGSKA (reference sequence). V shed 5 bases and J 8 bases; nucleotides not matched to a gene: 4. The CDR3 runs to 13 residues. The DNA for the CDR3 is TGCAGTGCTCGACGGACAGGGGATTCACCCCTCCACTTT. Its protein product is CSARRTGDSPLHF.

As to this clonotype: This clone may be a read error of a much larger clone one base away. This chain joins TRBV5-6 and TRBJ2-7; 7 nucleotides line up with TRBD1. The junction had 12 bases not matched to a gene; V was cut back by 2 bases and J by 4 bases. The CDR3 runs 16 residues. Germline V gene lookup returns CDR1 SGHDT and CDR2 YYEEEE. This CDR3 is CASSFYRGGGPYEQYF. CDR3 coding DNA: TGTGCCAGCAGCTTTTACAGGGGCGGAGGTCCATACGAGCAGTACTTC.

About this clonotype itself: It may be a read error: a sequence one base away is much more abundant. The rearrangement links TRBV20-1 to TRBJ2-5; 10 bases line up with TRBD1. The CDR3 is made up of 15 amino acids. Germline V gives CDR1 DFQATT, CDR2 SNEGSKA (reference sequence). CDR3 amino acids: CSARDWDRGWETQHF. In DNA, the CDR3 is TGCAGTGCTAGAGATTGGGACAGGGGTTGGGAGACCCAGCACTTC.

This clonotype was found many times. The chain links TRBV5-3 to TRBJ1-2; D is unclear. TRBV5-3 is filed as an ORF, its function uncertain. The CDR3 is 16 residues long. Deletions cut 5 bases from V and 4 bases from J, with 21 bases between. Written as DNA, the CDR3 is TGTGCCAGAAGGATATCAGTGGTGAGAAAGACCTATGGCTACACCTTC. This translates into CARRISVVRKTYGYTF.

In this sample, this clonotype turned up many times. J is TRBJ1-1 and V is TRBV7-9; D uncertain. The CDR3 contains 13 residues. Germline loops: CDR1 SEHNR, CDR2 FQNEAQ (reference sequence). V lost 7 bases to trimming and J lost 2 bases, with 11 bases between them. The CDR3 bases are TGTGCCAGCACCACATCGGATAACACTGAAGCTTTCTTT. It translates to CASTTSDNTEAFF. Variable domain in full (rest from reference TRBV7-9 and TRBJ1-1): DTGVSQNPRHKITKRGQNVTFRCDPISEHNRLYWYRQTLGQGPEFLTYFQNEAQLEKSRLLSDRFSAERPKGSFSTLEIQRTEQGDSAMYLCASTTSDNTEAFFGQGTRLTVV.

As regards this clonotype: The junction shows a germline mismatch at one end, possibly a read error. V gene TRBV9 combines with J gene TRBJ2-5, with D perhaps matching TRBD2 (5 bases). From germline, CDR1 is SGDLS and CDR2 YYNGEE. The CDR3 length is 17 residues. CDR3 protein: CAGSAQAGSPNQETQYF. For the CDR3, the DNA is TGTGCCGGCAGCGCCCAGGCGGGTAGCCCCAACCAAGAGACCCAGTACTTC. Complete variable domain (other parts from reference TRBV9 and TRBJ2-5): DSGVTQTPKHLITATGQRVTLRCSPRSGDLSVYWYQQSLDQGLQFLIQYYNGEERAKGNILERFSAQQFPDLHSELNLSSLELGDSALYFCAGSAQAGSPNQETQYFGPGTRLLVL.

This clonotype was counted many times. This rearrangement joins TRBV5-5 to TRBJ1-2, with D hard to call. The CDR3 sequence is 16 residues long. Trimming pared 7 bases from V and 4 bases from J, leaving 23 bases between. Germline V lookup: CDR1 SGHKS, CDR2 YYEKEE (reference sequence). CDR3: CASLTPVSRKTYGYTF. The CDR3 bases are TGTGCCAGCTTAACTCCTGTCTCGCGAAAGACCTATGGCTACACCTTC. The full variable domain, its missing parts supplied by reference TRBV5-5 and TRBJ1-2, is DAGVTQSPTHLIKTRGQQVTLRCSPISGHKSVSWYQQVLGQGPQFIFQYYEKEERGRGNFPDRFSARQFPNYSSELNVNALLLGDSALYLCASLTPVSRKTYGYTFGSGTRLTVV.